This entry is about one T cell receptor beta chain. What it binds is unknown. This specimen includes other DNA sequences encoding the same CDR3. In the naive CD8 group, cells lacked CD45RO and were positively selected for CCR7, so terminally differentiated effector memory CD45RA+ cells were left out. The data are from a study of shared clonotypes between healthy human individuals. On the study more broadly: The people who gave samples were a couple of women and three men aged 18 to 49.

The protocol was immunoSEQ multiplex PCR, while the TCRdb copy is restricted to in-frame clones and leaves out a portion. Among roughly 890,000 clones, approximately 92% were seen once, and the ten largest hold under 30%. The study, taken as a whole, reports: Sorted-subset samples were not fully sequenced, rarefaction indicated.

Source material: naive CD8+ T cells sorted from blood. The sequence was collected from a man aged 25 to 40 in good health.

CDR3 DNA: TGTGCCAGTAGTATCGGGGGATCTGAAGCTTTCTTT. As protein: CASSIGGSEAFF. The chain recombines TRBV19 with TRBJ1-1; possible D gene TRBD1, 5 bases. Germline CDR1 LNHDA, CDR2 SQIVND (reference sequence). This CDR3 comprises 12 residues. V was clipped by 3 bases and J by 6 bases, with 8 bases between them.